The 25 T cell receptor beta chains below all came from one sample that was sequenced in a study of T cells after yellow fever vaccination. TCRdb re-analysed the 5' RACE reads in MiXCR, keeping a single row per CDR3 protein. Among a few hundred thousand distinct CDR3 sequences listed, 4.1% were seen once. The specimen comprised PBMCs, sampled 5 days after the yellow fever booster vaccination. All receptors derive from a young man who received the YFV17D yellow fever vaccine.

This clonotype has at least ten counts. The chain couples TRBV5-1 to TRBJ1-2, with D unresolved. Trimming took 1 base from V and 7 from J, leaving 20 bases between them. The germline gives CDR1 SGHRS, CDR2 YFSETQ. The CDR3 is 16 residues long. The CDR3 coding sequence is TGCGCCAGCAGCTTGTTGCCAGCTACCCCGGCGGGTGGCTACACCTTC. It yields the protein CASSLLPATPAGGYTF.

There are a few counts of this clonotype. V usage is TRBV6-5 and J usage is TRBJ1-4; D perhaps matches TRBD1 (5 bases). Per germline, CDR1 MNHEY and CDR2 SVGAGI. V dropped 0 bases and J dropped 6 bases, with 14 bases sitting between them. The CDR3 covers 16 residues. The CDR3: CASSYSEGKADEKLFF. In DNA form, the CDR3 reads TGTGCCAGCAGTTACTCTGAGGGGAAAGCGGATGAAAAACTGTTTTTT.

The chain uses TRBV18 and TRBJ2-5, with a possible D match to TRBD1 (6 bases). In germline, CDR1 is KGHSH, CDR2 LQKENI. Between the trimmed V and J ends, which lost 4 bases and 3 bases, there was a span of 12 bases. The CDR3 has 14 residues. The CDR3 DNA reads as TGTGCCAGCTCACGTCCGGGACACAAAGAGACCCAGTACTTC. Its protein product is CASSRPGHKETQYF.

This clonotype was counted a few times. The rearrangement joins TRBV5-1 to TRBJ2-5; a possible D gene is TRBD1 (6 bases). V lost 3 bases to trimming and J lost 2 bases, with 14 bases between them. CDR1 SGHRS and CDR2 YFSETQ come from the germline V gene. The CDR3 length is 15 residues. DNA for the CDR3: TGCGCCAGCAGCTACTCGACAGGAGCGCAAGAGACCCAGTACTTC. Translation: CASSYSTGAQETQYF.

This clonotype appeared a few times. This chain joins TRBV29-1 and TRBJ1-5; 10 positions match TRBD1. The CDR3 runs to 13 residues. J was trimmed by 10 bases and V by 6 bases; bases with no gene match: 9. Germline V lookup: CDR1 SQVTM, CDR2 ANQGSEA. CDR3 residues: CSVTPGQGTPQHF. The CDR3 DNA reads as TGCAGCGTCACCCCGGGACAGGGGACCCCCCAGCATTTT.

CDR3 sequence reads: CASRARGTYNEQFF. CDR3 in DNA: TGTGCCAGTAGGGCCCGGGGGACTTACAATGAGCAGTTCTTC. J is TRBJ2-1 and V is TRBV19, with D maybe TRBD2 (6 bases). With 6 bases removed from V and 4 bases from J, the gap between germline ends came to 13 bases. The CDR3 totals 14 residues. Germline V gene data show CDR1 as LNHDA and CDR2 as SQIVND (reference sequence).

This chain uses TRBV5-6 with TRBJ2-7; TRBD1 matches at 8 bases. CDR1 SGHDT and CDR2 YYEEEE come from the germline V gene. The CDR3 contains 14 residues. Trimming took 4 bases from V and 4 from J; bases not matched to a gene: 7. The CDR3 reads CASSQGAGSYEQYV. The CDR3, as DNA: TGTGCCAGCAGCCAGGGGGCAGGGAGTTACGAGCAGTACGTC.

This clonotype was seen ten or more times. This chain uses TRBV7-2 with TRBJ2-5; D is tentatively TRBD1 or TRBD2 (5 bases each). The CDR3 runs to 12 residues. The germline V gene has CDR1 SGHTA and CDR2 FQGNSA. V lost 3 bases, J lost 5 bases, and 7 bases lay in between. The CDR3 nucleotides are TGTGCCAGCAGCTTGTGGGGGGAGACCCAGTACTTC. Translation gives CASSLWGETQYF.

In this sample, this clonotype turned up a few times. Its ends do not fully match the called genes, so a read error is possible. The chain has TRBV4-1 and TRBJ2-3; D unclear. The CDR3 is 12 amino acids. Germline V gene data show CDR1 as MGHRA and CDR2 as YSYEKL. The CDR3 spells CASSQELHLMHF. CDR3 DNA sequence: TGCGCCAGCAGCCAAGAGCTCCACCTGATGCATTTT.

The chain carries TRBV27 and TRBJ2-6; no clear D. Trimming removed 2 bases from V and 0 bases from J, with 8 bases in between. The germline V gene has CDR1 MNHEY and CDR2 SMNVEV (reference sequence). CDR3 size: 16 residues. This CDR3 is CASSLSTFSGANVLTF. In DNA form, the CDR3 reads TGTGCCAGCAGTTTAAGCACCTTCTCTGGGGCCAACGTCCTGACTTTC.

This clonotype was counted many times. This chain joins TRBV27 and TRBJ2-7, with D perhaps TRBD1 (7 bases). Looked up from germline, CDR1 is MNHEY and CDR2 is SMNVEV (reference sequence). CDR3 size: 14 residues. V was trimmed by 3 bases and J by 2 bases, leaving 11 bases between them. The CDR3: CASSLGRGAYEQYV. The CDR3 nucleotides read TGTGCCAGCAGTTTGGGCAGGGGGGCCTACGAGCAGTACGTC.

This clonotype was counted a few times. The rearrangement joins TRBV5-4 to TRBJ2-2; the match to TRBD2 covers 16 bases. Germline lookup yields CDR1 SGHNT and CDR2 YYREEE (reference sequence). The CDR3 runs 17 residues. Losses at the gene ends were 4 bases for V and 4 bases for J; bases not matched to a gene: 4. The CDR3 region has the DNA TGTGCCAGCAGCCCCGGGACTAGCGGGGGGGCCACCGGGGAGCTGTTTTTT. It yields the protein CASSPGTSGGATGELFF.

This clonotype was seen more than once but under ten times. The V call is TRBV7-3, the J call TRBJ2-2; D assignment may be TRBD1 or TRBD2 (6 bases each). Germline CDR1 and CDR2: SGHTA and FQGTGA. V lost 5 bases and J 1 base, leaving 14 bases between the germline ends. CDR3 length equals 16 residues. DNA of the CDR3: TGTGCCAGCAGCGTCATAGGAGGGGGGAACACCGGGGAGCTGTTTTTT. As protein: CASSVIGGGNTGELFF.

The rearrangement joins TRBV5-1 to TRBJ1-5; a possible D gene is TRBD1 (6 bases). CDR1 and CDR2 (germline): SGHRS, YFSETQ. V shed 4 bases and J shed 4 bases, with 15 bases lying between them. This CDR3 has 15 amino acids. CDR3 nucleotides: TGCGCCAGCAGCGAGGGGACAAACTCAAATCAGCCCCAGCATTTT. As protein: CASSEGTNSNQPQHF.

This clonotype was found many times. The chain couples TRBV5-6 to TRBJ2-7; 7 nucleotides match TRBD1. The CDR3 is 13 amino acids. Germline CDR1 reads SGHDT; CDR2 reads YYEEEE. J lost 2 bases, V lost 2 bases, and 1 base had no gene match. Here the CDR3 DNA reads TGTGCCAGCAGCTTCGGGACAGCCTACGAGCAGTACTTC. Amino acid sequence: CASSFGTAYEQYF.

The chain uses TRBV28 and TRBJ2-5; 8 positions match TRBD2. V dropped 6 bases and J dropped 5; count of bases not matched to a gene: 14. The CDR3 is made up of 16 amino acids. The V gene's germline CDR1 is MDHEN and CDR2 SYDVKM. CDR3: CASSPSPGGGFETQYF. CDR3 DNA: TGTGCCAGCAGCCCTTCCCCAGGCGGGGGGTTCGAGACCCAGTACTTC. Combining the CDR3 with reference TRBV28 and TRBJ2-5 gives the whole variable domain DVKVTQSSRYLVKRTGEKVFLECVQDMDHENMFWYRQDPGLGLRLIYFSYDVKMKEKGDIPEGYSVSREKKERFSLILESASTNQTSMYLCASSPSPGGGFETQYFGPGTRLLVL.

This clonotype was counted a few times. The genes are TRBV19 and TRBJ1-2; D is uncertain. Trimming cost V 3 bases and J 2 bases, with 7 bases left between them. Germline values: CDR1 LNHDA, CDR2 SQIVND (reference sequence). CDR3 length: 13 amino acids. The CDR3 spells CASSISRNYGYTF. As DNA, the CDR3 is TGTGCCAGTAGTATTAGCAGAAACTATGGCTACACCTTC.

Regarding this clonotype: One end of the junction is discordant with germline, which a read error may explain. This chain joins TRBV7-2 and TRBJ2-3; no definite D call. Germline V lookup: CDR1 SGHTA, CDR2 FQGNSA. The CDR3 sequence is 12 residues long. Written as DNA, the CDR3 is TGTGCCAGCAGCTATAGCAGAGATACGCAGTATTTT. Protein: CASSYSRDTQYF.

This clonotype showed up many times. The chain has TRBV2 and TRBJ2-4, with TRBD1 identical over 7 bases. The CDR3 is made up of 13 amino acids. V dropped 8 bases and J dropped 8; count of bases not matched to a gene: 9. CDR1 is SNHLY, CDR2 FYNNEI, per germline. CDR3 sequence (DNA): TGTGCCAGCGGTGGACAGGAGAATTACATTCAGTACTTC. This translates into CASGGQENYIQYF. Full variable domain (rest looked up from reference TRBV2 and TRBJ2-4): EPEVTQTPSHQVTQMGQEVILRCVPISNHLYFYWYRQILGQKVEFLVSFYNNEISEKSEIFDDQFSVERPDGSNFTLKIRSTKLEDSAMYFCASGGQENYIQYFGAGTRLSVL.

CDR3 nucleotides: TGTGCCAGCAGCATTGGGACAGACCCTAATTCACCCCTCCACTTT. Protein sequence: CASSIGTDPNSPLHF. J is TRBJ1-6 and V is TRBV5-4; 7 positions match TRBD1. CDR3 size: 15 residues. CDR1 SGHNT and CDR2 YYREEE come from the germline V gene (reference sequence). Trimming removed 4 bases from V and 6 bases from J; junction bases left unmatched: 7.

CDR3 sequence (DNA): TGTGCCAGCAGTTTTGACAGCTCCCGAGACGCCGGGGAGCTGTTTTTT. Translation gives CASSFDSSRDAGELFF. The chain uses TRBV12-3 or TRBV12-4 and TRBJ2-2; a weak D match, TRBD1 (5 bases). The CDR3 has 16 residues. V dropped 3 bases and J dropped 6 bases, with 17 bases sitting between them.

This clonotype was picked up a small number of times. This chain joins TRBV28 and TRBJ2-3; TRBD2 might be the D (6 bases). Germline loops: CDR1 MDHEN, CDR2 SYDVKM. The CDR3 runs 17 residues. The V end was cut by 8 bases, the J end by 0 bases, with 21 bases between. The CDR3 bases are TGTGCCAGCGAGCCACTTTTGGGTAGCGGAAGCACAGATACGCAGTATTTT. It is translated as CASEPLLGSGSTDTQYF.

This clonotype was picked up a small number of times. At one boundary the junction diverges from the germline segment, which might be a read error. The J gene is TRBJ2-6, the V gene TRBV30; D unresolved. Germline V gene lookup returns CDR1 GTSNPN and CDR2 SVGIG (reference sequence). This CDR3 contains 13 residues. Here the CDR3 reads CAWSVRGVNVLTF. The DNA for the CDR3 is TGTGCCTGGAGTGTACGTGGGGTCAACGTCCTGACTTTC.

This clonotype has ten or more counts. The gene calls are TRBV18 and TRBJ1-1, with a weak D call TRBD1 (5 bases). Trimming shortened V by 4 bases and J by 3 bases, and 12 bases separated the two germline ends. Germline loops: CDR1 KGHSH, CDR2 LQKENI. This CDR3 region has 14 residues. The CDR3 here is CASSQAMGDTEAFF. The CDR3 nucleotides are TGTGCCAGCTCACAGGCAATGGGGGACACTGAAGCTTTCTTT.

This chain links TRBV11-2 with TRBJ2-7; D possibly uses TRBD1 or TRBD2 (5 bases each). The germline gives CDR1 SGHAT, CDR2 FQNNGV. V lost 0 bases and J 0 bases, leaving 9 bases between the germline ends. The CDR3 length is 15 residues. This CDR3 is CASSLEGVVSYEQYF. CDR3 nucleotide sequence: TGTGCCAGCAGCTTAGAGGGGGTAGTCTCCTACGAGCAGTACTTC. The full variable domain, in which reference TRBV11-2 and TRBJ2-7 provide the parts outside the CDR3, is EAGVAQSPRYKIIEKRQSVAFWCNPISGHATLYWYQQILGQGPKLLIQFQNNGVVDDSQLPKDRFSAERLKGVDSTLKIQPAKLEDSAVYLCASSLEGVVSYEQYFGPGTRLTVT.